The 13 T cell receptor beta chains listed next were all sequenced from one sample in a study of blood T cell repertoires in COVID-19. The protocol was immunoSEQ multiplex PCR, while the TCRdb copy is restricted to in-frame clones and leaves out a portion. The sample consists of 150,000 to 200,000 clones, around 83% of them appearing once. Input material: peripheral blood. The receptor set was obtained from a man in his late teens or twenties with acute or convalescent COVID-19.

In regard to this clone: Other DNA variants within this sample encode the same CDR3. The V and J genes are TRBV5-1 and TRBJ1-1; D may be TRBD1 (5 bases). The V end lost 4 bases, the J end lost 0 bases, and 7 bases lay between the germline ends. The CDR3 is 13 amino acids. Germline V lookup: CDR1 SGHRS, CDR2 YFSETQ. As DNA, the CDR3 is TGCGCCAGCAGCCTGACAGTGAACACTGAAGCTTTCTTT. Amino acids: CASSLTVNTEAFF. Drawing the rest from reference TRBV5-1 and TRBJ1-1, the complete variable domain is KAGVTQTPRYLIKTRGQQVTLSCSPISGHRSVSWYQQTPGQGLQFLFEYFSETQRNKGNFPGRFSGRQFSNSRSEMNVSTLELGDSALYLCASSLTVNTEAFFGQGTRLTVV.

The rearrangement uses TRBV2 and TRBJ2-7, with 8 bases that match TRBD1. From germline, CDR1 is SNHLY and CDR2 FYNNEI. The ends lost 7 bases at V and 0 bases at J; junction bases unmatched: 11. The CDR3 consists of 16 residues. The CDR3 reads CASTTPRDRRSYEQYV. DNA for the CDR3: TGTGCCAGCACCACGCCCCGGGACAGGCGCTCCTACGAGCAGTACGTC.

The V and J genes are TRBV28 and TRBJ1-4, with a weak D call TRBD1 (6 bases). Germline assignment: CDR1 MDHEN and CDR2 SYDVKM. The CDR3 spans 16 residues. Deletions cut 4 bases from V and 2 bases from J, with 14 bases between. The CDR3 reads CASSSSGEGTNEKLFF. The CDR3 DNA sequence: TGTGCCAGCAGTTCCTCAGGGGAGGGGACTAATGAAAAACTGTTTTTT.

The chain couples TRBV2 to TRBJ2-2; TRBD2 might be the D (6 bases). Germline V gene sequence: CDR1 SNHLY, CDR2 FYNNEI. This CDR3 spans 15 amino acids. Trimming removed 3 bases from V and 3 bases from J, with 11 bases in between. This CDR3 reads CASSDWGVDTGELFF. The DNA for the CDR3 is TGTGCCAGCAGTGATTGGGGGGTCGACACCGGGGAGCTGTTTTTT.

The CDR3 DNA sequence: TGTGCCAGCAGGCTAAGCCGGACAGGGGGCGGTGGCTACACCTTC. Protein: CASRLSRTGGGGYTF. The V gene is TRBV6-5, the J gene TRBJ1-2, with 11 bases lining up with TRBD1. The CDR3 totals 15 residues. V trimming: 6 bases; J trimming: 7 bases; junction bases outside the gene matches: 10. Germline V gene data show CDR1 as MNHEY and CDR2 as SVGAGI.

The V call is TRBV7-9, the J call TRBJ1-1; no firm D call. V was clipped by 0 bases and J by 5 bases, with 13 bases between them. The CDR3 contains 15 residues. Germline loops: CDR1 SEHNR, CDR2 FQNEAQ (reference sequence). In nucleotides, the CDR3 is TGTGCCAGCAGCTTAGCGTTTACAGCTCAAACTGAAGCTTTCTTT. Translated, it gives CASSLAFTAQTEAFF.

The chain carries TRBV21-1 and TRBJ1-5. TRBV21-1 is a pseudogene locus. The CDR3 contains 17 residues. The CDR3 loop is CASSERLATLDHQPQHF. Written as DNA, the CDR3 is TGTGCCAGCAGTGAAAGGTTAGCTACGTTGGATCATCAGCCCCAGCATTTT.

The chain has TRBV25-1 and TRBJ2-5; tentative D call: TRBD2 (6 bases). V was trimmed by 1 base and J by 7 bases, leaving 10 bases between them. The CDR3 spans 13 residues. Germline assignment: CDR1 MGHDK and CDR2 SYGVNS. The CDR3 sequence is CASSELRRGTQYF. In nucleotides, the CDR3 is TGTGCCAGCAGTGAATTAAGGAGGGGGACCCAGTACTTC.

This clone was seen once. This chain joins TRBV4-1 and TRBJ1-5; 7 nucleotides align to TRBD1. This CDR3 is 15 amino acids long. V gave up 5 bases and J gave up 5 bases; unmatched junction bases: 9. CDR1 and CDR2 from the germline V gene are MGHRA and YSYEKL. The CDR3 DNA reads TGCGCCAGCAGCAAGGAGGGACAGTGGGATCAGCCCCAGCATTTT. Protein product: CASSKEGQWDQPQHF.

This chain joins TRBV27 and TRBJ1-3; no reliable D call. This CDR3 has 15 residues. Trimming stripped 7 bases from V and 0 bases from J, with 13 bases between. Germline CDR1 and CDR2: MNHEY and SMNVEV (reference sequence). CDR3 DNA: TGTGCCAGCAATGTAAAATGGAGCTCTGGAAACACCATATATTTT. This sequence encodes CASNVKWSSGNTIYF.

The J gene is TRBJ1-1, the V gene TRBV25-1; D perhaps matches TRBD1 (5 bases). V was pared by 9 bases and J by 4 bases, with 15 bases between. CDR1 and CDR2 from the germline V gene are MGHDK and SYGVNS. This CDR3 is built from 13 residues. In DNA, the CDR3 is TGTGCCAGTGAAGGGGTTAGGGGCACTGAAGCTTTCTTT. Encoded protein: CASEGVRGTEAFF.

The gene calls are TRBV27 and TRBJ1-3; 7 bases fit TRBD1. The germline gives CDR1 MNHEY, CDR2 SMNVEV (reference sequence). The CDR3 sequence is 15 residues long. V was pared by 5 bases and J by 5 bases, with 9 bases of the junction left unmatched. DNA for the CDR3: TGTGCCAGCAGTCTGACCGGGACAGAGAGAAACACCATATATTTT. Translated: CASSLTGTERNTIYF.

A few counts support this clone. The sample has other DNA sequences that encode this CDR3 too. The rearrangement joins TRBV7-9 to TRBJ2-5; 8 bases agree with TRBD2. The CDR3 covers 14 residues. The V gene end was trimmed by 5 bases and the J gene end by 0 bases; junction bases not matched to a gene: 2. Germline V gene lookup returns CDR1 SEHNR and CDR2 FQNEAQ (reference sequence). CDR3 in DNA: TGTGCCAGCAGCCGGGGGGGAAACCAAGAGACCCAGTACTTC. Its translation: CASSRGGNQETQYF.